These T cell receptor beta chains were read from a single sample in a study of CD8 T cells in Susac syndrome. Each CDR3 protein gets one entry after TCRdb re-called the immunoSEQ multiplex PCR reads with MiXCR. This table has 120,000 or so distinct CDR3 sequences, about 96% appearing once. The sequencing input was CD4+ T cells from PBMCs. These receptors came from a human donor in good health. CDR3s include the opening cysteine and the closing phenylalanine or tryptophan. Each record gives: CDR3 DNA, CDR3 protein, V gene, D gene, J gene, clone size. The D gene is left open where the match is weak. Clone size is not always given. Where it is, it says once, few, many or a class for expanded clones.

TGTGCCAGCAGTGAGTGGGGGGGCACAGATACGCAGTATTTT	CASSEWGGTDTQYF	TRBV28	.	TRBJ2-3	.
TGTGCCAGCAGCTTATTTACGGGAGAGACCCAGTACTTC	CASSLFTGETQYF	TRBV7-9	.	TRBJ2-5	.
TGTGCCAGCAGCTTAAGCCCTACAGGGTATCGAGAGACCCAGTACTTC	CASSLSPTGYRETQYF	TRBV7-8	.	TRBJ2-5	.
TGTGCCAGCGGGATGGGCCTACAAGAGACCCAGTACTTC	CASGMGLQETQYF	TRBV12-3/TRBV12-4	.	TRBJ2-5	.
TGTGCCAGCAGTCACCGTGATACGCAGTATTTT	CASSHRDTQYF	TRBV27	.	TRBJ2-3	.
TGTGCCTTGACGACTAGCGGGAGGCAGTTCTTC	CALTTSGRQFF	TRBV30	TRBD2	TRBJ2-1	.
TGTGCCAGCAGTCCGCAGGGGACGGCGGCAGATACGCAGTATTTT	CASSPQGTAADTQYF	TRBV12-3/TRBV12-4	.	TRBJ2-3	.
TGTGCCAGCAGTTTGGGACAGGGTGGTCAGCCCCAGCATTTT	CASSLGQGGQPQHF	TRBV12-3/TRBV12-4	TRBD1	TRBJ1-5	.
TGTGCCAGCAGTATACAGCGGCATGAGCAGTTCTTC	CASSIQRHEQFF	TRBV7-9	.	TRBJ2-1	.
TGCGCCAGCAGCTTGCAGGGGGGAAACACCATATATTTT	CASSLQGGNTIYF	TRBV5-1	.	TRBJ1-3	.
TGTGCCAGCAGCAGCCAGGGGGCGAGCTACGAGCAGTACTTC	CASSSQGASYEQYF	TRBV5-4	TRBD1	TRBJ2-7	.
TGTGCCAGCAGCCCCTTGACTAGCATGAACATTCAGTACTTC	CASSPLTSMNIQYF	TRBV5-4	TRBD2	TRBJ2-4	once
TGCGCCAGCGCGCCACCAGGGACAGTACGCTCTGGGGGAGCTTTCTTT	CASAPPGTVRSGGAFF	TRBV5-1	TRBD1	TRBJ1-1	.
TGTGCCAGCAGCCCGGACGTGGGGGAGCAGTACTTC	CASSPDVGEQYF	TRBV7-2	.	TRBJ2-7	.
TGTGCCACCCGAGGTAGCGTCAACACCGGGGAGCTGTTTTTT	CATRGSVNTGELFF	TRBV28	.	TRBJ2-2	.
TGCAGCGTCAAGGACTCGCGGCAGCAGTACTTC	CSVKDSRQQYF	TRBV29-1	.	TRBJ2-7	.
TGTGCCAGCAGTTTATATGAGGGCGATGAGCAGTTCTTC	CASSLYEGDEQFF	TRBV28	.	TRBJ2-1	.
TGTGCCAGCAGCTTAAGGTTAGCGGGAGGATACGAGCAGTACTTC	CASSLRLAGGYEQYF	TRBV7-2	TRBD2	TRBJ2-7	.
TGTGCCAGCAGTTTTAGGACGGTAGAAGGAAAACTGTTTTTT	CASSFRTVEGKLFF	TRBV12-3/TRBV12-4	.	TRBJ1-4	.
TGTGCCAGCAGTGAAACTAGCGGGAGAATCGGTGAGCAGTTCTTC	CASSETSGRIGEQFF	TRBV2	TRBD2	TRBJ2-1	.
TGTGCCAGCAGCTCCCGGACAGGGGGCGTCTTGGGCACTGAAGCTTTCTTT	CASSSRTGGVLGTEAFF	TRBV3-1	TRBD1	TRBJ1-1	.
TGTGCCAGCAGCCAGAGGCGGACCGGGGAGCTGTTTTTT	CASSQRRTGELFF	TRBV3-1	.	TRBJ2-2	.
TGCGCCAGCAGCTCGGTCCGAGGAGGTGGACAAGAGACCCAGTACTTC	CASSSVRGGGQETQYF	TRBV5-1	.	TRBJ2-5	.
TGCAGTGCTCCGCCCGACAGGGACGAAGAGCAGTACTTC	CSAPPDRDEEQYF	TRBV20-1	TRBD1	TRBJ2-7	.
TGTGCCAGTACAAACAACCCGGATTTCTATGGCTACACCTTC	CASTNNPDFYGYTF	TRBV19	.	TRBJ1-2	.
TGTGCCACCTTTGGCTCGGGTACTAGCGGGAGCGCCGGGGAGCTGTTTTTT	CATFGSGTSGSAGELFF	TRBV6-1	TRBD2	TRBJ2-2	once
TGCGCCAGCAGCCCCGGGGGTAGCCCGGCTGACGAGCAGTACTTC	CASSPGGSPADEQYF	TRBV5-1	.	TRBJ2-7	once
TGTGCCAGCAGCCAAAGGCCAGGGATGAACACTGAAGCTTTCTTT	CASSQRPGMNTEAFF	TRBV3-1	.	TRBJ1-1	.
TGTGCCAGCTGCATCCTTACAGGGGGCAGCGAGTACGAGCAGTACTTC	CASCILTGGSEYEQYF	TRBV6-1	TRBD1	TRBJ2-7	.
TGTGCCAGCAGTTTTGGACGGACTAGCAACATTCAGTACTTC	CASSFGRTSNIQYF	TRBV7-2	TRBD2	TRBJ2-4	.
TGCGCCAGCAGCTTGTACGGGGAGGGGTACGAGCAGTACTTC	CASSLYGEGYEQYF	TRBV5-1	TRBD2	TRBJ2-7	.
TGCAGTGCGCAGACGGGGAGGGAGCTCCACAATGAGCAGTTCTTC	CSAQTGRELHNEQFF	TRBV20-1	TRBD2	TRBJ2-1	.
TGTGCCAGCAGGGAAACCGGGACTAGCGGGTCGGGGACCCAGTACTTC	CASRETGTSGSGTQYF	TRBV25-1	TRBD2	TRBJ2-5	.
TGTGCCAGCAGTCCACTAAGAGGGGACGAGCAGTACTTC	CASSPLRGDEQYF	TRBV27	.	TRBJ2-7	.
TGCAGTGCTAGGGGGACTATTTTGACAGATACGCAGTATTTT	CSARGTILTDTQYF	TRBV20-1	TRBD2	TRBJ2-3	.
TGTGCCAGCAGCTGGCAAGGGGGCCGGGGCACCGGGGAGCTGTTTTTT	CASSWQGGRGTGELFF	TRBV5-4	TRBD1	TRBJ2-2	.
TGTGCCAGCTCACTTCAGGGAAGTCCGAACACCGGGAAGCTGTTTTTT	CASSLQGSPNTGKLFF	TRBV18	.	TRBJ2-2	.
TGTGCCAGCAGCTCCGGACTAGCGAAAATTGCAAACGAGCAGTACTTC	CASSSGLAKIANEQYF	TRBV5-4	TRBD2	TRBJ2-7	.
TGTGCCAGCAGTTCTTTCCTCCAGGGTGAGCAGTACTTC	CASSSFLQGEQYF	TRBV6-6	.	TRBJ2-7	.
TGTGCCAGCAGCTTAGGGGGGGCGTTCTATGGCTACACCTTC	CASSLGGAFYGYTF	TRBV7-9	.	TRBJ1-2	once
TGTGCCTGGAGGTGGGACTACACAGATACGCAGTATTTT	CAWRWDYTDTQYF	TRBV30	TRBD2	TRBJ2-3	.
TGTGCCAGTGCCCTGGGAGGGGCGAGGGTCTACGAGCAGTACTTC	CASALGGARVYEQYF	TRBV28	TRBD2	TRBJ2-7	.
TGTGCCAGCAGCTTCGGTCCTGGACAGAGGGAGACCCAGTACTTC	CASSFGPGQRETQYF	TRBV7-2	.	TRBJ2-5	once
TGTGCCGGAAGACAGGGGGCCGGCGGGGAGCTGTTTTTT	CAGRQGAGGELFF	TRBV5-4	TRBD1	TRBJ2-2	.